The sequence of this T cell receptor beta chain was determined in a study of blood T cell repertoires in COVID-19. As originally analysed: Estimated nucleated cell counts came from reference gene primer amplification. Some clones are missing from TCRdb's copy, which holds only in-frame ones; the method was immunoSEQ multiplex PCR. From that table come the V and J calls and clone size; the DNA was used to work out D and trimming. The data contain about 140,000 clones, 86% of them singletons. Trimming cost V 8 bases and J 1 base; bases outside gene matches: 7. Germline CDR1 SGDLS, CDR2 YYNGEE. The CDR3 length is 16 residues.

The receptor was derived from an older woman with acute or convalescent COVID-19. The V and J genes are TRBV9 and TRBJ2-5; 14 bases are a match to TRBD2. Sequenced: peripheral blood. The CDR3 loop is CASSTSGGAGQETQYF. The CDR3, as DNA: TGTGCCAGTTCGACTAGCGGGGGGGCTGGCCAAGAGACCCAGTACTTC.